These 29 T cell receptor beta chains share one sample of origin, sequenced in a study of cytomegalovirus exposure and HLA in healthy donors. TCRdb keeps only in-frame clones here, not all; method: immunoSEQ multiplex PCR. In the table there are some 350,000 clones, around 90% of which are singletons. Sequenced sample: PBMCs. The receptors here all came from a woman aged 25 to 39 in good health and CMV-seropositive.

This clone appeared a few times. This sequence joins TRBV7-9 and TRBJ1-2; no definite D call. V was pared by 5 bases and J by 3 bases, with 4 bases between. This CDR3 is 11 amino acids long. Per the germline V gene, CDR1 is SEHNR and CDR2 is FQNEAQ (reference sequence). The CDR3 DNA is TGTGCCAGCAGCCGGGACTATGGCTACACCTTC. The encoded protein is CASSRDYGYTF. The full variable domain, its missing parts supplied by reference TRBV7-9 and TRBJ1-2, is DTGVSQNPRHKITKRGQNVTFRCDPISEHNRLYWYRQTLGQGPEFLTYFQNEAQLEKSRLLSDRFSAERPKGSFSTLEIQRTEQGDSAMYLCASSRDYGYTFGSGTRLTVV.

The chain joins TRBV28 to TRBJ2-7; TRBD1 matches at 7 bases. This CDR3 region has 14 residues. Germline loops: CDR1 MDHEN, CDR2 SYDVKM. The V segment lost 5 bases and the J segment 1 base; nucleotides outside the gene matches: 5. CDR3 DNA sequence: TGTGCCAGCAGTATATCGACAGGGTCCTACGAGCAGTACTTC. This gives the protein CASSISTGSYEQYF.

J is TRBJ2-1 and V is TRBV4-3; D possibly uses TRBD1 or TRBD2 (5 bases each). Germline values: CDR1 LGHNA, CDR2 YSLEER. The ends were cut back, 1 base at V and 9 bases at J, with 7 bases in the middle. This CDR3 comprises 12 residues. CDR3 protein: CASSQGGSEQFF. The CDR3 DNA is TGCGCCAGCAGCCAAGGGGGGAGTGAGCAGTTCTTC.

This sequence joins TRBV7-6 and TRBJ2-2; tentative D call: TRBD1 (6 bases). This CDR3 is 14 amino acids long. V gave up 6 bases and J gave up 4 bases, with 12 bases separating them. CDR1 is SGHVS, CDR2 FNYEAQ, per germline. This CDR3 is CASSFTGSTGELFF. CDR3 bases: TGTGCCAGCAGTTTTACAGGGAGCACCGGGGAGCTGTTTTTT. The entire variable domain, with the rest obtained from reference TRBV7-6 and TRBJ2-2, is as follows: GAGVSQSPRYKVTKRGQDVALRCDPISGHVSLYWYRQALGQGPEFLTYFNYEAQQDKSGLPNDRFSAERPEGSISTLTIQRTEQRDSAMYRCASSFTGSTGELFFGEGSRLTVL.

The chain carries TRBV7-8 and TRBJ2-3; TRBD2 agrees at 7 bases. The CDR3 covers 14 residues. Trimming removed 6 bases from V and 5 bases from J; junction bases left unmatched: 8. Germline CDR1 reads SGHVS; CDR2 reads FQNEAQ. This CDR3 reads CASSPQRGKDTQYF. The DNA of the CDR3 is TGTGCCAGCAGTCCCCAGCGGGGTAAAGATACGCAGTATTTT.

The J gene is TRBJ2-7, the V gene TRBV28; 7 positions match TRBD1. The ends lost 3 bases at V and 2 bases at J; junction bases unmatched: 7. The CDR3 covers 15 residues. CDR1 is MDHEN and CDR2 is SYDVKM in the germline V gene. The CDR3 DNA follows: TGTGCCAGCAGTTTTGGTTCGACAGGGACCTACGAGCAGTACTTC. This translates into CASSFGSTGTYEQYF. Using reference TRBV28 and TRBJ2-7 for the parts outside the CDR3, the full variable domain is DVKVTQSSRYLVKRTGEKVFLECVQDMDHENMFWYRQDPGLGLRLIYFSYDVKMKEKGDIPEGYSVSREKKERFSLILESASTNQTSMYLCASSFGSTGTYEQYFGPGTRLTVT.

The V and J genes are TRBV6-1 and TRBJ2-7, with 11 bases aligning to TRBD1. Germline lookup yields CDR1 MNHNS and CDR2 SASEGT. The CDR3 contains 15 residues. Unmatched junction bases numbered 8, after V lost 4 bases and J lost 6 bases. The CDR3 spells CASSALDRGRGEQYF. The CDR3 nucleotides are TGTGCCAGCAGTGCCCTGGACAGGGGGCGCGGCGAGCAGTACTTC.

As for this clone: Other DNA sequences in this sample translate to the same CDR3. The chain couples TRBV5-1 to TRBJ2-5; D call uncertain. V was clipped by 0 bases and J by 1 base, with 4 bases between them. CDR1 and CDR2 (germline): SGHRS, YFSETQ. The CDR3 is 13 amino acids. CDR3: CASSLGSQETQYF. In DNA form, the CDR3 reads TGCGCCAGCAGCTTGGGGAGCCAAGAGACCCAGTACTTC. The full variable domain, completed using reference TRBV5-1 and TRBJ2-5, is KAGVTQTPRYLIKTRGQQVTLSCSPISGHRSVSWYQQTPGQGLQFLFEYFSETQRNKGNFPGRFSGRQFSNSRSEMNVSTLELGDSALYLCASSLGSQETQYFGPGTRLLVL.

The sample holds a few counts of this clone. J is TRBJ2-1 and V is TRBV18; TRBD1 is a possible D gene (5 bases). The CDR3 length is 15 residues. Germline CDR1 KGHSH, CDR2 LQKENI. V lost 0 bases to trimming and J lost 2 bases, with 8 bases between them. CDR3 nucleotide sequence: TGTGCCAGCTCACCACCTGACAGAGCCTACAATGAGCAGTTCTTC. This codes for CASSPPDRAYNEQFF.

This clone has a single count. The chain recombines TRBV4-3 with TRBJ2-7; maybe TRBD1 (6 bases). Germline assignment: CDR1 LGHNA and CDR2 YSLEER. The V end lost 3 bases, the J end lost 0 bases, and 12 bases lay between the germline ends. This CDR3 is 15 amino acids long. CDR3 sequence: CASSQSGDASYEQYF. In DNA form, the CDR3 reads TGCGCCAGCAGCCAGTCAGGGGACGCCTCCTACGAGCAGTACTTC.

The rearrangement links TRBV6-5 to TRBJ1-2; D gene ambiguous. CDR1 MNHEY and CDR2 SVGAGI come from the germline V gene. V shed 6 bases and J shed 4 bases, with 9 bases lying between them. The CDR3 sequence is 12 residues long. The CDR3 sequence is CASRRPRYGYTF. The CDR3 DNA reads TGTGCCAGCAGAAGACCTCGCTATGGCTACACCTTC.

CDR3 amino acids: CASIDSLSGPQHF. CDR3 sequence (DNA): TGTGCCAGCATAGACAGCCTAAGCGGGCCCCAGCATTTT. The chain has TRBV28 and TRBJ1-5; TRBD1 might be the D (5 bases). Per germline, CDR1 MDHEN and CDR2 SYDVKM. V lost 7 bases and J lost 9, with 16 bases in between. CDR3 length: 13 amino acids.

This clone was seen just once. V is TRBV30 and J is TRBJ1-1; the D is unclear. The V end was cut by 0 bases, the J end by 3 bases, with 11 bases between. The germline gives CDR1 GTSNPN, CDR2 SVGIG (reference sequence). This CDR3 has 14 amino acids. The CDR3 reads CAWSVLGEHTEAFF. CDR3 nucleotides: TGTGCCTGGAGTGTTCTTGGGGAGCACACTGAAGCTTTCTTT.

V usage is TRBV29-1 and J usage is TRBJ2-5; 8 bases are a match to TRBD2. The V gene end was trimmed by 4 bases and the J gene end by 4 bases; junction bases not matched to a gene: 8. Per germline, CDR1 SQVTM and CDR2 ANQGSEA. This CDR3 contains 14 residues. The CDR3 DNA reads TGCAGCGTTGCCCCCCCCGGGACTAGAGAGACCCAGTACTTC. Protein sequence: CSVAPPGTRETQYF. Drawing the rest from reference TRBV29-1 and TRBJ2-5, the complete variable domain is SAVISQKPSRDICQRGTSLTIQCQVDSQVTMMFWYRQQPGQSLTLIATANQGSEATYESGFVIDKFPISRPNLTFSTLTVSNMSPEDSSIYLCSVAPPGTRETQYFGPGTRLLVL.

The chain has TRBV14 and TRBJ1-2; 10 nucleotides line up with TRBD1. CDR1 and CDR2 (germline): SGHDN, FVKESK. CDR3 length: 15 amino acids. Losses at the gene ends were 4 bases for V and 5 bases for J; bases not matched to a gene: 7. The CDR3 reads CASSRRQGAVYGYTF. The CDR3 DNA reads TGTGCCAGCAGCCGCCGACAGGGGGCCGTTTATGGCTACACCTTC. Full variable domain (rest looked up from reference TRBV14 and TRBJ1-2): EAGVTQFPSHSVIEKGQTVTLRCDPISGHDNLYWYRRVMGKEIKFLLHFVKESKQDESGMPNNRFLAERTGGTYSTLKVQPAELEDSGVYFCASSRRQGAVYGYTFGSGTRLTVV.

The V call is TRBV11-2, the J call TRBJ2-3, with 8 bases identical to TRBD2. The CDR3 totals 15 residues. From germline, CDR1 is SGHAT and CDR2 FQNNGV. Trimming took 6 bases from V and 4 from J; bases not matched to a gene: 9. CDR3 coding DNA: TGTGCCAGCAGTCAGCGAGCGGGAGACCCAGATACGCAGTATTTT. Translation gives CASSQRAGDPDTQYF. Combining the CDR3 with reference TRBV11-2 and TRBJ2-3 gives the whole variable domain EAGVAQSPRYKIIEKRQSVAFWCNPISGHATLYWYQQILGQGPKLLIQFQNNGVVDDSQLPKDRFSAERLKGVDSTLKIQPAKLEDSAVYLCASSQRAGDPDTQYFGPGTRLTVL.

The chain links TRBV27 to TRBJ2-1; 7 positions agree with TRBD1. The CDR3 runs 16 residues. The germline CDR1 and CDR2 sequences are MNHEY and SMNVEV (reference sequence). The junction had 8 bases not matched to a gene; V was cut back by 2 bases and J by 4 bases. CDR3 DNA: TGTGCCAGCAGTTTAACTTTGGGGGACAGTTACAATGAGCAGTTCTTC. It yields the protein CASSLTLGDSYNEQFF.

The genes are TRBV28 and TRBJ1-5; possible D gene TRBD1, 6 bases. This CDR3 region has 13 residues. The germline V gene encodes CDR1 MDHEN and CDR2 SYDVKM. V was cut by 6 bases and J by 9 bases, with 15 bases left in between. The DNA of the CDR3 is TGTGCCAGCAGGCCCGTGGGGGCGGGGCCCCAGCATTTT. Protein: CASRPVGAGPQHF. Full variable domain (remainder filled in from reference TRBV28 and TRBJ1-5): DVKVTQSSRYLVKRTGEKVFLECVQDMDHENMFWYRQDPGLGLRLIYFSYDVKMKEKGDIPEGYSVSREKKERFSLILESASTNQTSMYLCASRPVGAGPQHFGDGTRLSIL.

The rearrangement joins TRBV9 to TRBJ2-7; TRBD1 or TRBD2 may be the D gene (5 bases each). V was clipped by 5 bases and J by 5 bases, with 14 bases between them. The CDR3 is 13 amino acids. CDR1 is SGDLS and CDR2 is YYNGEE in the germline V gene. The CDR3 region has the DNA TGTGCCAGCAGTGCGACGGGACCACACGAGCAGTACTTC. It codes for CASSATGPHEQYF.

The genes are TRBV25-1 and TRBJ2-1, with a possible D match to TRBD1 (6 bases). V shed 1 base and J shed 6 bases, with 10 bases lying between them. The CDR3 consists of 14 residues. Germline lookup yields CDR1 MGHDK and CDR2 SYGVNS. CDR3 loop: CASSEFGGPNEQFF. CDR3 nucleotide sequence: TGTGCCAGCAGTGAATTTGGGGGCCCCAATGAGCAGTTCTTC.

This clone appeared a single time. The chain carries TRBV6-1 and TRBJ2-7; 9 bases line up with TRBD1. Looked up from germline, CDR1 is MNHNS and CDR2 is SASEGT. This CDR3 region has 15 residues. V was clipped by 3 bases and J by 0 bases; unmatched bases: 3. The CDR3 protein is CASSDGTGSSYEQYF. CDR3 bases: TGTGCCAGCAGTGACGGGACAGGGAGCTCCTACGAGCAGTACTTC.

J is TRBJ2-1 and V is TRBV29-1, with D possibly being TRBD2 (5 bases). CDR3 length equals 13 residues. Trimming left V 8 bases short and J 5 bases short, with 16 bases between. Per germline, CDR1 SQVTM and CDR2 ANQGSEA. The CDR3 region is CSLTTGGHNEQFF. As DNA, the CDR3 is TGCAGCCTAACTACGGGCGGGCACAATGAGCAGTTCTTC.

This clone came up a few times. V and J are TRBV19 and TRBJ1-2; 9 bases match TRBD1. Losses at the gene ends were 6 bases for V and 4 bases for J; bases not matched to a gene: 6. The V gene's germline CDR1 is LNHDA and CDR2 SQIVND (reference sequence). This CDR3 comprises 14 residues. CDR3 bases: TGTGCCAGTAGGGCACAGGGGGCGCGCTATGGCTACACCTTC. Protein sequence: CASRAQGARYGYTF. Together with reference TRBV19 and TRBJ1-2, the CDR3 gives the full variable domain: DGGITQSPKYLFRKEGQNVTLSCEQNLNHDAMYWYRQDPGQGLRLIYYSQIVNDFQKGDIAEGYSVSREKKESFPLTVTSAQKNPTAFYLCASRAQGARYGYTFGSGTRLTVV.

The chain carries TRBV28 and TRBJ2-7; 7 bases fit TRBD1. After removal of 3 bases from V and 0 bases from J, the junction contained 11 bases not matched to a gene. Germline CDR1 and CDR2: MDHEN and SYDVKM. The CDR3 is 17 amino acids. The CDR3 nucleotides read TGTGCCAGCAGTTTTGGGACAGCTCTGCTAGTCTCCTACGAGCAGTACTTC. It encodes CASSFGTALLVSYEQYF.

The DNA for the CDR3 is TGTGCCAGCAGTGCCGCGACAGGGTCGGTTCAGCCCCAGCATTTT. It encodes CASSAATGSVQPQHF. J is TRBJ1-5 and V is TRBV28; 7 nucleotides align to TRBD1. This CDR3 comprises 15 residues. The ends lost 5 bases at V and 6 bases at J; junction bases unmatched: 10. Germline V gives CDR1 MDHEN, CDR2 SYDVKM.

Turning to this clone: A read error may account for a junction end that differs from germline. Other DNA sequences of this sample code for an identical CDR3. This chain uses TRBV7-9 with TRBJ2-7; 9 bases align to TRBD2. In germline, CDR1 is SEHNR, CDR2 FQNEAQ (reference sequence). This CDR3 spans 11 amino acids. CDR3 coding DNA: TGTGCCAGCAGCCTAGCGGGGGAGCAGTACTTC. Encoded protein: CASSLAGEQYF.

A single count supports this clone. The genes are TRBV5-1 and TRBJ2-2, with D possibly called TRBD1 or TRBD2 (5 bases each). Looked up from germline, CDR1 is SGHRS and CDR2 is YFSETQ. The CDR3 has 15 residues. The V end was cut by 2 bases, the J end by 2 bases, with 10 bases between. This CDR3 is CASSFRDQNTGELFF. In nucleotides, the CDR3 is TGCGCCAGCAGCTTCCGGGACCAAAACACCGGGGAGCTGTTTTTT. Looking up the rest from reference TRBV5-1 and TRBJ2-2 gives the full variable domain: KAGVTQTPRYLIKTRGQQVTLSCSPISGHRSVSWYQQTPGQGLQFLFEYFSETQRNKGNFPGRFSGRQFSNSRSEMNVSTLELGDSALYLCASSFRDQNTGELFFGEGSRLTVL.

CDR3 loop: CACGTITYNEQFF. DNA for the CDR3: TGTGCCTGCGGGACTATCACCTACAATGAGCAGTTCTTC. The chain is built from TRBV30 and TRBJ2-1, with 7 bases that match TRBD2. Germline V CDR1 and CDR2: GTSNPN, SVGIG (reference sequence). CDR3 size: 13 residues. Trimming cost V 6 bases and J 2 bases; bases outside gene matches: 4. Based on the CDR3 plus reference TRBV30 and TRBJ2-1, the full variable domain is SQTIHQWPATLVQPVGSPLSLECTVEGTSNPNLYWYRQAAGRGLQLLFYSVGIGQISSEVPQNLSASRPQDRQFILSSKKLLLSDSGFYLCACGTITYNEQFFGPGTRLTVL.

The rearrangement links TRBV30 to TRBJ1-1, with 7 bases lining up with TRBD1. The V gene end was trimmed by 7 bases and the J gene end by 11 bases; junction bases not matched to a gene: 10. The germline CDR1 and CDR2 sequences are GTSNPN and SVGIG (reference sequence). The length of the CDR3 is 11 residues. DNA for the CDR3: TGTGCCTTCAGAAGGGGGCGGATCGCTTTCTTT. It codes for CAFRRGRIAFF.